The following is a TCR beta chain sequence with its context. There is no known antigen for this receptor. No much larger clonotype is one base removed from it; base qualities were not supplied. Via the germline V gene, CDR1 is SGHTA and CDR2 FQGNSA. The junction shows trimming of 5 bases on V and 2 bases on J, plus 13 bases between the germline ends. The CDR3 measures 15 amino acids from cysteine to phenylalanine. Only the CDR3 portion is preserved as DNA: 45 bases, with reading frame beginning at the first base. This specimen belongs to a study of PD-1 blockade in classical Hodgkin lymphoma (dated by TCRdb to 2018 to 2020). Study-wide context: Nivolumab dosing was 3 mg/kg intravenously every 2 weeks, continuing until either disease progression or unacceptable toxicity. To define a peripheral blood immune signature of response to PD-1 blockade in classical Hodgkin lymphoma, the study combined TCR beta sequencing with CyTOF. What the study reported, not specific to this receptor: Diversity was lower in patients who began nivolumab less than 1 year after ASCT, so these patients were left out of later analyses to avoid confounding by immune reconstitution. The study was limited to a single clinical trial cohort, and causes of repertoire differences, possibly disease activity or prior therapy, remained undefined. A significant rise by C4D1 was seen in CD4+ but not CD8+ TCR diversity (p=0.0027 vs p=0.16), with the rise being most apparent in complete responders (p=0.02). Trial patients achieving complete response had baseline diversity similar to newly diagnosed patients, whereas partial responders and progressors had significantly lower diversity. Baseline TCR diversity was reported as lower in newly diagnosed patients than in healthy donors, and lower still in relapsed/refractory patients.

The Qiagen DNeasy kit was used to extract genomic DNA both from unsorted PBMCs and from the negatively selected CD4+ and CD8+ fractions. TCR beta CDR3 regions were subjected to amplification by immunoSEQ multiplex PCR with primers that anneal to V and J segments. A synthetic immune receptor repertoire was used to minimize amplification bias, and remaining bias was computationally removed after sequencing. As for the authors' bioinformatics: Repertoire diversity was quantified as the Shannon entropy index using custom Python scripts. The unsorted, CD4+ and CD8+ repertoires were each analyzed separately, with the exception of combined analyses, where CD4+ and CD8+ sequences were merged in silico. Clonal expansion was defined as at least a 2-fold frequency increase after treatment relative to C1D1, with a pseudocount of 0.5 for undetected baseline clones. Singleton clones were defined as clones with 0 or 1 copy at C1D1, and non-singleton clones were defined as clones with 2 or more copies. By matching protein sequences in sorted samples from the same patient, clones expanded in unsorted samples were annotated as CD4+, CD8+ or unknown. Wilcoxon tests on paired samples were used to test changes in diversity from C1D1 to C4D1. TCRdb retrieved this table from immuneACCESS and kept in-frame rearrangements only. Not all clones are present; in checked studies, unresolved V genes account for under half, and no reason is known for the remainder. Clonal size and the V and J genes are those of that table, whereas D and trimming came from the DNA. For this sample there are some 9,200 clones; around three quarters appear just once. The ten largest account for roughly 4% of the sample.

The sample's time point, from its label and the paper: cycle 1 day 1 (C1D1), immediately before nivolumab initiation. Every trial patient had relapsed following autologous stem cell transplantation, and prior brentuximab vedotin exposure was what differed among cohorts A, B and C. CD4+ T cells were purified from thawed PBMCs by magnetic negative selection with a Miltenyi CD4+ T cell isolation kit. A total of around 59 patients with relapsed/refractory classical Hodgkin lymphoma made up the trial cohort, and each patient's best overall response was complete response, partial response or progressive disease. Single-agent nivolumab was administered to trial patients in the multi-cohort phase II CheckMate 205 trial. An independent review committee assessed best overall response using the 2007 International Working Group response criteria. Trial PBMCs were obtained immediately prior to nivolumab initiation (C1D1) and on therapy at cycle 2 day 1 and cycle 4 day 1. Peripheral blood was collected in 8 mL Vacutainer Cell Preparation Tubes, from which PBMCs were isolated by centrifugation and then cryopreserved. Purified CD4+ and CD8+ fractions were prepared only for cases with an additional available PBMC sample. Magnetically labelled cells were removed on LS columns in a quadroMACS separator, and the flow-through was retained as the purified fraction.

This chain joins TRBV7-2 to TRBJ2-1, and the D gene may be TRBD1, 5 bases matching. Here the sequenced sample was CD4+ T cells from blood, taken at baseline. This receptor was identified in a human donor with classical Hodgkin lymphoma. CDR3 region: CASSPRDSAYNEQFF. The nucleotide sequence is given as TGTGCCAGCAGCCCCCGCGACAGTGCCTACAATGAGCAGTTCTTC.